Below are 11 T cell receptor beta chains sequenced from a single sample in a study of vaccination and CD4 T cells after COVID-19. Which antigens these TCRs recognize remains unknown. An Oncomine TCR Beta short-read assay was used to sequence the DNA from cultured CD4+ T cells. TCRdb re-called the PCR reads through MiXCR, storing one row per CDR3 protein. The data contain roughly 20,000 distinct CDR3 sequences, about 40% of them singletons. Described treatment: 10-day PBMC culture with coronavirus spike peptide pools or control peptides (ViraFEST assay). The sequencing here drew on CD4+ T cells from blood, cultured in vitro, taken after SARS-CoV-2 vaccination. The receptors here all came from a human donor who had recovered from COVID-19.

This chain joins TRBV28 and TRBJ2-3; D is undetermined. This CDR3 contains 14 residues. V was pared by 2 bases and J by 6 bases, with 12 bases between. The V gene's germline CDR1 is MDHEN and CDR2 SYDVKM. The CDR3 sequence: CASSLGVFADTQYF. Here the CDR3 DNA reads TGTGCCAGCAGTTTAGGGGTTTTTGCGGATACGCAGTATTTT.

The chain carries TRBV28 and TRBJ1-5; tentative D call: TRBD1 (6 bases). Between the trimmed V and J ends, which lost 2 bases and 4 bases, there was a span of 9 bases. Germline V CDR1 and CDR2: MDHEN, SYDVKM. This CDR3 has 14 amino acids. The CDR3 DNA reads as TGTGCCAGCAGTTTAGGACAGAAAAATCAGCCCCAGCATTTT. It encodes CASSLGQKNQPQHF.

The rearrangement joins TRBV27 to TRBJ2-7; TRBD1 matches at 8 bases. The CDR3 is made up of 14 amino acids. CDR1 and CDR2 from the germline V gene are MNHEY and SMNVEV (reference sequence). V dropped 2 bases and J dropped 3; count of bases not matched to a gene: 3. CDR3 sequence reads: CASSLRQGNYEQYF. The DNA of the CDR3 is TGTGCCAGCAGTTTAAGACAGGGGAACTACGAGCAGTACTTC.

This clonotype was seen a single time. The J gene is TRBJ2-5, the V gene TRBV10-1; TRBD2 agrees at 13 bases. Germline V gene data show CDR1 as WNHNN and CDR2 as SYGVQD (reference sequence). This CDR3 spans 19 amino acids. The ends lost 6 bases at V and 5 bases at J; junction bases unmatched: 18. CDR3 nucleotide sequence: TGCGCCAGCAGGAGTAGTCGACTAGCGGGGGGTTTGTTCGCGGAGACCCAGTACTTC. It codes for CASRSSRLAGGLFAETQYF.

The chain combines TRBV15 with TRBJ2-1, with 11 nucleotides matching TRBD2. V lost 0 bases, J lost 7 bases, and 5 bases stayed unmatched. The germline gives CDR1 LNHNV, CDR2 YYDKDF (reference sequence). The CDR3 runs to 16 residues. CDR3 region: CATSRDHSGRGNEQFF. The CDR3 DNA is TGTGCCACCAGCAGAGATCATAGCGGGAGGGGGAATGAGCAGTTCTTC.

The chain recombines TRBV27 with TRBJ1-2; D unclear. Trimming stripped 3 bases from V and 2 bases from J, with 13 bases between. The CDR3 spans 15 residues. CDR1 and CDR2 from the germline V gene are MNHEY and SMNVEV (reference sequence). The CDR3 reads CASSLGGLHNYGYTF. Here the CDR3 DNA reads TGTGCCAGCAGTTTGGGCGGTCTCCACAACTATGGCTACACCTTC.

This clonotype was seen only a few times. The V gene is TRBV6-2 or TRBV6-3, the J gene TRBJ2-7, with TRBD2 matching 16 bases. Germline V CDR1 and CDR2: MNHEY, SVGEGT. The V gene end was trimmed by 1 base and the J gene end by 3 bases; junction bases not matched to a gene: 12. This CDR3 has 20 amino acids. The CDR3, as DNA: TGTGCCAGCAGTTACTACCCGGGACTAGCGGGGGGGATAAGCGGCTACGAGCAGTACTTC. This sequence encodes CASSYYPGLAGGISGYEQYF.

The V and J genes are TRBV2 and TRBJ1-2, with a possible D match to TRBD1 (5 bases). The germline V gene has CDR1 SNHLY and CDR2 FYNNEI. Trimming shortened V by 1 base and J by 8 bases, and 14 bases separated the two germline ends. This CDR3 region has 14 residues. In DNA form, the CDR3 reads TGTGCCAGCAGTGAAGTCGTCGGGGGTCGAGGCTACACCTTC. Translating gives CASSEVVGGRGYTF.

This clonotype has a handful of counts. The chain employs TRBV11-2 and TRBJ2-1; possibly TRBD1 or TRBD2 for D (5 bases each). V lost 1 base and J 6 bases, leaving 13 bases between the germline ends. The CDR3 length is 15 residues. Germline-derived CDR1 and CDR2 are SGHAT and FQNNGV. CDR3: CASSLVGGLGNEQFF. CDR3 DNA: TGTGCCAGCAGCTTAGTTGGGGGTTTAGGCAATGAGCAGTTCTTC. Supplemented by reference TRBV11-2 and TRBJ2-1, the full variable domain reads EAGVAQSPRYKIIEKRQSVAFWCNPISGHATLYWYQQILGQGPKLLIQFQNNGVVDDSQLPKDRFSAERLKGVDSTLKIQPAKLEDSAVYLCASSLVGGLGNEQFFGPGTRLTVL.

V is TRBV29-1 and J is TRBJ2-5; 8 bases are a match to TRBD2. The germline V gene encodes CDR1 SQVTM and CDR2 ANQGSEA. Trimming removed 6 bases from V and 5 bases from J; junction bases left unmatched: 8. The CDR3 totals 13 residues. CDR3 region: CSVRKRGGETQYF. Written as DNA, the CDR3 is TGCAGCGTCCGAAAACGGGGGGGCGAGACCCAGTACTTC.

V and J are TRBV27 and TRBJ2-6; D uncertain. Germline-derived CDR1 and CDR2 are MNHEY and SMNVEV (reference sequence). Trimming stripped 2 bases from V and 0 bases from J, with 17 bases between. This CDR3 is built from 19 residues. CDR3 sequence reads: CASSLRSGRSNSGANVLTF. DNA of the CDR3: TGTGCCAGCAGTTTACGGTCTGGCCGCTCAAACTCTGGGGCCAACGTCCTGACTTTC. The variable domain in full, completed from reference TRBV27 and TRBJ2-6, reads EAQVTQNPRYLITVTGKKLTVTCSQNMNHEYMSWYRQDPGLGLRQIYYSMNVEVTDKGDVPEGYKVSRKEKRNFPLILESPSPNQTSLYFCASSLRSGRSNSGANVLTFGAGSRLTVL.